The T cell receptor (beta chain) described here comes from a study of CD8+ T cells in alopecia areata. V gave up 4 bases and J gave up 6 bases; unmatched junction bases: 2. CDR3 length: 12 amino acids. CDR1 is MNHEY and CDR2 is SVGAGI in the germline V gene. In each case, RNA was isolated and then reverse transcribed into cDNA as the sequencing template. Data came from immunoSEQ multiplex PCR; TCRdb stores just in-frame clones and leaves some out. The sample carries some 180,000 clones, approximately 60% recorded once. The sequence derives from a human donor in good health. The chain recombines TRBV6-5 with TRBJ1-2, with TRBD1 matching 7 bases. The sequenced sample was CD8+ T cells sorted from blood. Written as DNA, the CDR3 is TGTGCCAGCAGTTTAGGGGGCGATGGCTACACCTTC. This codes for CASSLGGDGYTF.